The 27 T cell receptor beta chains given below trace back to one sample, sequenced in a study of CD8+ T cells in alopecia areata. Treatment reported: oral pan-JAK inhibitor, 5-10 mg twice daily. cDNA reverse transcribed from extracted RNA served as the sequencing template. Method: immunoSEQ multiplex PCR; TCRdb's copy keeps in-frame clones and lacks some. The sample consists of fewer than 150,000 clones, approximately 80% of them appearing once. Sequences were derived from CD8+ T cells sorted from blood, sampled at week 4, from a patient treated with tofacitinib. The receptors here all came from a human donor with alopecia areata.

The CDR3, as DNA: TGCAGCGTGGTTGGACAGGGCCGCATTTACACAGATACGCAGTATTTT. It translates to CSVVGQGRIYTDTQYF. The rearrangement links TRBV29-1 to TRBJ2-3; 8 positions agree with TRBD1. With 6 bases clipped from V and 2 bases from J, the junction kept 13 bases outside the gene matches. Per the germline V gene, CDR1 is SQVTM and CDR2 is ANQGSEA. This CDR3 contains 16 residues.

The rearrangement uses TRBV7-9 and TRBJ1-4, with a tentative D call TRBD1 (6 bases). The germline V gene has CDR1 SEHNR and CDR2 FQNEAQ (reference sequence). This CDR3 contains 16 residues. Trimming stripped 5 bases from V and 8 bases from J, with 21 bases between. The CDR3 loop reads CASSPRDTLMREKLFF. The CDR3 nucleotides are TGTGCCAGCAGCCCCCGGGACACCCTAATGCGGGAAAAACTGTTTTTT.

This CDR3 reads CASSHGPLAGYQETQYF. The CDR3 DNA reads TGTGCCAGCAGCCACGGACCCCTGGCGGGTTACCAAGAGACCCAGTACTTC. J is TRBJ2-5 and V is TRBV25-1, with TRBD2 as a possible D gene (5 bases). Trimming took 6 bases from V and 0 from J, leaving 20 bases between them. The CDR3 spans 17 residues. In germline, CDR1 is MGHDK, CDR2 SYGVNS.

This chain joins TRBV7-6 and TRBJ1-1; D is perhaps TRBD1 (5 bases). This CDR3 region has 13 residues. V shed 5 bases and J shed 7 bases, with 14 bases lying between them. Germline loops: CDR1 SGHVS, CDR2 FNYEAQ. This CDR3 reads CASSPRAGSEAFF. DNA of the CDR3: TGTGCCAGCAGCCCCAGGGCAGGGAGTGAAGCTTTCTTT.

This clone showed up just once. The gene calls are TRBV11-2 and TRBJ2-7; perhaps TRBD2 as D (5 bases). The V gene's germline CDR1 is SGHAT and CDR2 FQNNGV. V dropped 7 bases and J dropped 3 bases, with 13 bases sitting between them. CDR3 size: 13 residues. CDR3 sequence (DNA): TGTGCCAGCACCATTACCGGGGACTACGAGCAGTACTTC. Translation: CASTITGDYEQYF. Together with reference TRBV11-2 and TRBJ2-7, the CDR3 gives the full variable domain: EAGVAQSPRYKIIEKRQSVAFWCNPISGHATLYWYQQILGQGPKLLIQFQNNGVVDDSQLPKDRFSAERLKGVDSTLKIQPAKLEDSAVYLCASTITGDYEQYFGPGTRLTVT.

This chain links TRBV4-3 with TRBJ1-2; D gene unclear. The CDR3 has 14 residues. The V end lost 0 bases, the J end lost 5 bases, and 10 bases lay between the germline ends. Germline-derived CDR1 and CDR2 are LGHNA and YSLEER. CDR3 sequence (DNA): TGCGCCAGCAGCCAAGATTTAGGGTTATATGGCTACACCTTC. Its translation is CASSQDLGLYGYTF.

CDR3 sequence reads: CASSLPGLAYEQYF. DNA for the CDR3: TGTGCCAGCAGCTTACCCGGACTAGCTTACGAGCAGTACTTC. V usage is TRBV11-2 and J usage is TRBJ2-7, with TRBD2 identical over 8 bases. Germline V lookup: CDR1 SGHAT, CDR2 FQNNGV. This CDR3 region has 14 residues. J gave up 4 bases and V 2 bases, and 4 bases lay outside the gene matches.

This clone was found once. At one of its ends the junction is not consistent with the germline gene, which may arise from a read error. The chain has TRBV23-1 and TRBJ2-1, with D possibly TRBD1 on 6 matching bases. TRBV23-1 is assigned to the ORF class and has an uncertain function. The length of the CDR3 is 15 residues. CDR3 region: CASTSGTFSYNEQLF. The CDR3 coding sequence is TGCGCCAGCACATCGGGGACATTCTCCTACAATGAGCAGCTCTTC.

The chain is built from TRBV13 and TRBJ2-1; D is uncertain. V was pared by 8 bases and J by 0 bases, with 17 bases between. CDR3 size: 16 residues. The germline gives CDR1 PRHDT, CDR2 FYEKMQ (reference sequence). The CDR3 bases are TGTGCCAGCCTGGTCCGAGTAACAAGCTCCTACAATGAGCAGTTCTTC. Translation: CASLVRVTSSYNEQFF.

The CDR3 loop is CASSQGLAGTYEQYF. The CDR3 DNA reads TGCGCCAGCAGCCAAGGACTAGCGGGGACCTACGAGCAGTACTTC. This chain uses TRBV4-1 with TRBJ2-7; 11 nucleotides align to TRBD2. Trimming cost V 1 base and J 2 bases; bases outside gene matches: 1. The germline V gene encodes CDR1 MGHRA and CDR2 YSYEKL. The CDR3 runs to 15 residues.

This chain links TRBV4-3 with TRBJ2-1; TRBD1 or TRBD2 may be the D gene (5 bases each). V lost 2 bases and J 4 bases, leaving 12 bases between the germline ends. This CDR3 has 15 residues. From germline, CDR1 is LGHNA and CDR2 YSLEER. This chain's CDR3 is CASSQRDDGYNEQFF. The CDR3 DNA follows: TGCGCCAGCAGCCAAAGGGACGACGGGTACAATGAGCAGTTCTTC.

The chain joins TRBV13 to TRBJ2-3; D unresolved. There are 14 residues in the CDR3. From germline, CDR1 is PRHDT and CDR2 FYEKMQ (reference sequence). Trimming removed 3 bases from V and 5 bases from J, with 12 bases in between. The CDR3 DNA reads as TGTGCCAGCAGCTTTCCCACACGGGTAGATACGCAGTATTTT. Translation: CASSFPTRVDTQYF.

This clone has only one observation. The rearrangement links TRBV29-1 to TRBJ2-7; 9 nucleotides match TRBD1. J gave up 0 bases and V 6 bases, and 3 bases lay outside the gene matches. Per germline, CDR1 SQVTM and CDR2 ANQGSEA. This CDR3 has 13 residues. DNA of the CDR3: TGCAGCGTCGGACAGGGGAGCTCCTACGAGCAGTACTTC. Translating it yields CSVGQGSSYEQYF.

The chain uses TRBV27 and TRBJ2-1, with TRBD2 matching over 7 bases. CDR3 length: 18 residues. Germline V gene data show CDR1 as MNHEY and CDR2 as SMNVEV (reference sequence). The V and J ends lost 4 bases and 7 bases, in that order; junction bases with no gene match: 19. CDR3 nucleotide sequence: TGTGCCAGCAGTTCCCAGACTAGCATGGTGGGTGAAGGGAATGAGCAGTTCTTC. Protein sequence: CASSSQTSMVGEGNEQFF.

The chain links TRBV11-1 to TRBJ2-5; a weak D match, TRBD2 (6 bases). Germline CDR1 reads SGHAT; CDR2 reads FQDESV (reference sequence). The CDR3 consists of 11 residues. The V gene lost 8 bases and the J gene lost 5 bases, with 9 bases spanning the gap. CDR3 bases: TGTGCCAGCGCAGGGAGGGAGACCCAGTACTTC. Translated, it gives CASAGRETQYF. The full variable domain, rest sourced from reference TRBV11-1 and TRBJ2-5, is EAEVAQSPRYKITEKSQAVAFWCDPISGHATLYWYRQILGQGPELLVQFQDESVVDDSQLPKDRFSAERLKGVDSTLKIQPAELGDSAMYLCASAGRETQYFGPGTRLLVL.

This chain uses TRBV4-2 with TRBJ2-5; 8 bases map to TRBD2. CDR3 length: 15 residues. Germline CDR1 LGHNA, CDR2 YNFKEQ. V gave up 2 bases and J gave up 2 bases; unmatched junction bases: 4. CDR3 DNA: TGTGCCAGCAGCCAATATAGCGGGGTGCAAGAGACCCAGTACTTC. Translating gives CASSQYSGVQETQYF.

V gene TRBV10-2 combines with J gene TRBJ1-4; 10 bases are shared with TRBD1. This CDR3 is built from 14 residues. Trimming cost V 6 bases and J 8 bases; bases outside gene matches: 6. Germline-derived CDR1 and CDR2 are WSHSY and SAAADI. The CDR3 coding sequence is TGCGCCAGCAGCGATGGGACAGGGGCCGAAAAACTGTTTTTT. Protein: CASSDGTGAEKLFF.

The CDR3 DNA follows: TGTGCCAGCAGTTCCCGACTAGCGGGGTACAATGAGCAGTTCTTC. Amino acids: CASSSRLAGYNEQFF. This sequence joins TRBV28 and TRBJ2-1; 11 nucleotides line up with TRBD2. Germline V gene data show CDR1 as MDHEN and CDR2 as SYDVKM. The CDR3 length is 15 residues. V shed 4 bases, J shed 4 bases, and the junction held 3 bases outside the gene matches.

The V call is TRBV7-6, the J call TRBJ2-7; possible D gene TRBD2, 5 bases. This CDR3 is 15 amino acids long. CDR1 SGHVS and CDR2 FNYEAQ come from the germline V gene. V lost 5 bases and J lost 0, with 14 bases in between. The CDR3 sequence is CASSPQAEISYEQYF. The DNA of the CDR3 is TGTGCCAGCAGCCCCCAAGCGGAGATCTCCTACGAGCAGTACTTC.

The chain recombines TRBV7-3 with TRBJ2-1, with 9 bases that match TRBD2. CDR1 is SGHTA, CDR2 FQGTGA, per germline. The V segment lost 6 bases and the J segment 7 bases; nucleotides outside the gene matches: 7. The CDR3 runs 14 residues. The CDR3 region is CASSSGTSWNEQFF. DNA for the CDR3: TGTGCCAGCAGTTCGGGGACTAGCTGGAATGAGCAGTTCTTC.

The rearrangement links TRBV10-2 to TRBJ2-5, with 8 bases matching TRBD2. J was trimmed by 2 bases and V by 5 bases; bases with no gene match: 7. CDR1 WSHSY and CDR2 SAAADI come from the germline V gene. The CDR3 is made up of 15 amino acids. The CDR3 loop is CASSSSLADQETQYF. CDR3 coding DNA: TGCGCCAGCAGTAGTTCACTAGCGGATCAAGAGACCCAGTACTTC.

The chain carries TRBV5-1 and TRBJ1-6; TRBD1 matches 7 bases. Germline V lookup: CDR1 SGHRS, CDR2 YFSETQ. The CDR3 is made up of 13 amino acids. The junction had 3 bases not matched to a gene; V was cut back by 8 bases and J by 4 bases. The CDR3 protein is CASRQGYNSPLHF. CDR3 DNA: TGCGCCAGTAGACAGGGATATAATTCACCCCTCCACTTT.

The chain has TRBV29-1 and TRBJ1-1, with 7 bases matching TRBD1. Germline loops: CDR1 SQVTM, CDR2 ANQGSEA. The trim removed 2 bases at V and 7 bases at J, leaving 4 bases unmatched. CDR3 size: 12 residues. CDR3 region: CSVEFAGGEAFF. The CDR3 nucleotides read TGCAGCGTTGAATTCGCAGGGGGTGAAGCTTTCTTT.

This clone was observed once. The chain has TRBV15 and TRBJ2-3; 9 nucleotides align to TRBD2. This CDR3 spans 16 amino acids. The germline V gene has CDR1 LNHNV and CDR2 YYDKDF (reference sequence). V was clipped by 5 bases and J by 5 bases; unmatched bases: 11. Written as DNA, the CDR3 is TGTGCCACCAGCCCGAAGGCTAGCGGGGTGTTAGATACGCAGTATTTT. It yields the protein CATSPKASGVLDTQYF.

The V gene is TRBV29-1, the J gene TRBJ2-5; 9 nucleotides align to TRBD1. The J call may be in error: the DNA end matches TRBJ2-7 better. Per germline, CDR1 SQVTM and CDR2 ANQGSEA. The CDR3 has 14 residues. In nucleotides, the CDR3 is TGCAGCGTTGAAGAAGGGACAGGGCTCTACGAGCAGTACTTC. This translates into CSVEEGTGLYEQYF.

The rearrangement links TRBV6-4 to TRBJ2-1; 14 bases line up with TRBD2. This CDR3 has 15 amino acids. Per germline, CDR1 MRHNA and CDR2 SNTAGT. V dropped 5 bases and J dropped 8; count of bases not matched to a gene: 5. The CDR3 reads CASSLTSGGAHEQFF. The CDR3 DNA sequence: TGTGCCAGCAGTCTGACTAGCGGGGGGGCACATGAGCAGTTCTTC.

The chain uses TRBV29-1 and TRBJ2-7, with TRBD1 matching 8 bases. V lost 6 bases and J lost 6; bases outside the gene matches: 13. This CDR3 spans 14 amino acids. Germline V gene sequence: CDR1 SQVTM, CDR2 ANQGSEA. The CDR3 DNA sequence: TGCAGCGTAGATCCCGGGACAGGTGCTACCGAGCAGTACTTC. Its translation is CSVDPGTGATEQYF.